This TCR beta chain was found in a study of low-dose radiotherapy and immunotherapy resistance in tumors. For the study at large: Oral aspirin 300 mg was taken by patients daily for four cycles from cycle 1 day 1.

Gene-specific TRAV and TRBV primers were used for first-strand cDNA, covering alpha and beta chains. A roughly 22-cycle PCR with a constant-region primer and V-primer adapter amplified TCRs. MiXCR, run by TCRdb on the reads, gives a single entry per CDR3 protein. The sample has 65,000 to 90,000 distinct CDR3 sequences, 15% to 20% seen once. The time point denotes: before trial treatment. The CDR3 contains 15 residues. Germline-derived CDR1 and CDR2 are SGHVS and FNYEAQ. Trimming at V came to 4 bases and at J to 7 bases, leaving 7 bases not matched to a gene. The receptor was isolated from a male donor with prostate cancer. Sequenced material: PBMCs, taken before treatment. The chain uses TRBV7-6 and TRBJ2-1, with 10 bases lining up with TRBD2. The CDR3 sequence is CASSSSGRARNEQFF. The CDR3 nucleotides read TGTGCCAGCAGCTCGAGCGGGAGGGCCAGGAATGAGCAGTTCTTC.